The 5 T cell receptor beta chains below were found in one sample sequenced in a study of shared clonotypes between healthy human individuals (dated by TCRdb to the early 2020s). Libraries were built with the immunoSEQ multiplex PCR assay. As stored in TCRdb, this immuneACCESS dataset retains in-frame rearrangements with V and J assigned. A fraction of the clones does not appear; measured against another copy, unresolved V genes explain less than half of the discrepancy, and the remainder lacks a known reason. The sample table holds about 560,000 clones, of which around 77% were seen once. Around 13% of the sample goes to the ten largest clones. Sequenced: PBMCs. Source of these receptors: a woman aged 40 to 50 in good health. Some clones in this sample may be carry-over from other donors' samples.

The table lists this clone with a few counts. The chain employs TRBV4-3 and TRBJ2-7, with TRBD1 matching over 7 bases. The J segment lost 3 bases and the V segment lost 0 bases, leaving 8 bases of the junction unmatched. The CDR3 loop spans 16 amino acids. Germline lookup yields CDR1 LGHNA and CDR2 YSLEER. The DNA for the CDR3 is TGCGCCAGCAGCCAAGAACTAGGACAGGTGATCTACGAGCAGTACTTC. As protein: CASSQELGQVIYEQYF.

This clone was seen a single time. Given a much more abundant clone one base away, this may be a read error. No conserved phenylalanine or tryptophan ends this CDR3, so it is likely a read error. The chain links TRBV4-1 to TRBJ1-3, with D maybe TRBD1 (6 bases). The V end lost 0 bases, the J end lost 4 bases, and 10 bases lay between the germline ends. Germline V lookup: CDR1 MGHRA, CDR2 YSYEKL. The CDR3 is 15 amino acids. CDR3 sequence reads: CASSQDWGAGNTIYL. CDR3 DNA sequence: TGCGCCAGCAGCCAAGATTGGGGGGCAGGAAACACCATATATCTT.

The chain recombines TRBV6-1 with TRBJ2-1; 10 bases match TRBD2. The CDR3 sequence is 14 residues long. Unmatched junction bases numbered 2, after V lost 3 bases and J lost 6 bases. The V gene's germline CDR1 is MNHNS and CDR2 SASEGT. The CDR3 DNA sequence: TGTGCCAGCAGTGAGACTAGCGGGCCCAATGAGCAGTTCTTC. It is translated as CASSETSGPNEQFF.

CDR3 sequence reads: CASSARGLTHNEQFF. CDR3 in DNA: TGTGCCAGCAGCGCCAGGGGGCTAACACACAATGAGCAGTTCTTC. This chain joins TRBV9 and TRBJ2-1, with 8 bases aligning to TRBD1. The J segment lost 5 bases and the V segment lost 3 bases, leaving 7 bases of the junction unmatched. Germline values: CDR1 SGDLS, CDR2 YYNGEE. The CDR3 has 15 amino acids.

As for this clone: This probably arose from a read error, given a far larger clone one base away. The chain's CDR3 is CASSPRQETQYF. CDR3 DNA: TGTGCCAGCAGTCCACGGCAAGAGACCCAGTACTTC. The chain links TRBV6-6 to TRBJ2-5; D is ambiguous. The germline V and J ends were trimmed by 5 bases and 2 bases, with 6 bases remaining between them. Germline lookup yields CDR1 MNHNY and CDR2 SVGAGI (reference sequence). CDR3 length equals 12 residues.